What follows are 11 T cell receptor beta chains derived from one specimen sequenced in a study of T cells in Graves' hyperthyroidism and ophthalmopathy (dated by TCRdb to the late 2010s). The library was made by multiplex PCR. Sequenced using an Illumina HiSeq 2000. The TCR beta CDR3 regions were amplified from RNA transcripts. The TCR CDR3 was subjected to a first round of RT-PCR using the HTBI primer set and the Qiagen OneStep RT-PCR kit. The public sequencing data were trimmed at Q25 with fastp and processed into clonotypes with MiXCR by TCRdb, which kept only in-frame beta chains. CDR3 protein duplicates are merged, each entry listing the most common genes and DNA. This sample comprises about 620,000 distinct CDR3 sequences, roughly 16% of them detected only once. The ten largest clones capture less than 4.5% of the sample. What was sequenced was blood. Receptor source: a woman aged 30 to 39 with Graves' hyperthyroidism.

Ten or more counts support this clonotype. This chain connects TRBV27 to TRBJ2-7, with D perhaps TRBD2 (6 bases). Between the trimmed V and J ends, which lost 0 bases and 2 bases, there was a span of 17 bases. This CDR3 contains 17 residues. Per the germline V gene, CDR1 is MNHEY and CDR2 is SMNVEV (reference sequence). DNA of the CDR3: TGTGCCAGCAGTTTATCCGGGATAGCGGAAGGGGCCTACGAGCAGTACTTC. It yields the protein CASSLSGIAEGAYEQYF.

This clonotype was seen ten or more times. The chain is built from TRBV28 and TRBJ2-7; maybe TRBD1 (5 bases). The CDR3 loop spans 12 amino acids. Germline assignment: CDR1 MDHEN and CDR2 SYDVKM. The V end was cut by 1 base, the J end by 6 bases, with 7 bases between. The CDR3 region is CASSLSGLEQYF. The CDR3 nucleotides read TGTGCCAGCAGTTTATCAGGGCTCGAGCAGTACTTC.

This clonotype was counted a single time. The chain is built from TRBV28 and TRBJ2-7, with 9 bases aligning to TRBD1. Germline V gene sequence: CDR1 MDHEN, CDR2 SYDVKM. V gave up 1 base and J gave up 7 bases; unmatched junction bases: 8. This CDR3 spans 15 amino acids. For the CDR3, the DNA is TGTGCCAGCAGTTTATCCGGGACAGGGAGGATGGAGCAGTACTTC. This sequence encodes CASSLSGTGRMEQYF.

Ten or more counts support this clonotype. The V gene is TRBV20-1, the J gene TRBJ1-5; 9 bases fit TRBD1. Germline trimming cut 4 bases from V and 5 bases from J; bases unmatched to any gene: 3. The CDR3 extends over 13 amino acids. Per germline, CDR1 DFQATT and CDR2 SNEGSKA (reference sequence). CDR3: CSANTGGDQPQHF. The CDR3 bases are TGCAGTGCTAACACAGGGGGCGATCAGCCCCAGCATTTT.

This clonotype was seen ten or more times. The CDR3, as DNA: TGTGCCAGCAGCCCCGGACTGAGGACCATCACAGATACGCAGTATTTT. It codes for CASSPGLRTITDTQYF. V usage is TRBV3-1 and J usage is TRBJ2-3, with D possibly TRBD2 on 5 matching bases. This CDR3 comprises 16 residues. The V end lost 4 bases, the J end lost 2 bases, and 16 bases lay between the germline ends. CDR1 and CDR2 from the germline V gene are LGHDT and YNNKEL (reference sequence).

The table lists this clonotype with many counts. V and J are TRBV28 and TRBJ2-1; D possibly corresponds to TRBD1 (6 bases). The CDR3 runs to 15 residues. Per the germline V gene, CDR1 is MDHEN and CDR2 is SYDVKM. The germline V and J ends were trimmed by 5 bases and 3 bases, with 14 bases remaining between them. CDR3 nucleotide sequence: TGTGCCAGCAGTGACTCCCGGGACATCTACAATGAGCAGTTCTTC. Its protein is CASSDSRDIYNEQFF.

Many counts were recorded for this clonotype. CDR3 sequence (DNA): TGTGCCAGCAGGAAGGACAGGGGGGACTATCAGCCCCAGCATTTT. It specifies CASRKDRGDYQPQHF. The chain employs TRBV2 and TRBJ1-5; 10 bases map to TRBD1. J gave up 5 bases and V 6 bases, and 7 bases lay outside the gene matches. Per the germline V gene, CDR1 is SNHLY and CDR2 is FYNNEI. The CDR3 is made up of 15 amino acids. Full variable domain (remainder filled in from reference TRBV2 and TRBJ1-5): EPEVTQTPSHQVTQMGQEVILRCVPISNHLYFYWYRQILGQKVEFLVSFYNNEISEKSEIFDDQFSVERPDGSNFTLKIRSTKLEDSAMYFCASRKDRGDYQPQHFGDGTRLSIL.

The V and J genes are TRBV5-1 and TRBJ2-5; D is uncertain. The CDR3 loop spans 13 amino acids. Trimming removed 1 base from V and 2 bases from J, with 6 bases in between. Germline V gives CDR1 SGHRS, CDR2 YFSETQ. The CDR3 sequence is CASSLFRQETQYF. In DNA, the CDR3 is TGCGCCAGCAGCTTGTTCAGGCAAGAGACCCAGTACTTC.

This clonotype has at least ten counts. This chain connects TRBV7-6 to TRBJ2-5; a possible D gene is TRBD1 (5 bases). Between the trimmed V and J ends, which lost 0 bases and 5 bases, there was a span of 16 bases. Per the germline V gene, CDR1 is SGHVS and CDR2 is FNYEAQ. This CDR3 spans 16 amino acids. The CDR3 reads CASSLAFGGARETQYF. The CDR3, as DNA: TGTGCCAGCAGCTTAGCGTTCGGTGGGGCGAGGGAGACCCAGTACTTC.

This clonotype was recorded at least ten times. This chain uses TRBV20-1 with TRBJ1-1; D unresolved. Trimming removed 5 bases at V and 0 bases at J, with 19 bases between. Germline loops: CDR1 DFQATT, CDR2 SNEGSKA (reference sequence). The CDR3 totals 16 residues. CDR3 residues: CSAPPGGPEMNTEAFF. CDR3 DNA sequence: TGCAGTGCTCCCCCCGGCGGACCGGAGATGAACACTGAAGCTTTCTTT.

In its sample, this clonotype was seen many times. The chain combines TRBV28 with TRBJ2-5; 11 positions match TRBD2. The CDR3 has 16 residues. The V and J ends lost 6 bases and 2 bases, in that order; junction bases with no gene match: 8. The V gene's germline CDR1 is MDHEN and CDR2 SYDVKM. CDR3: CASSSGLAEDQETQYF. The CDR3 DNA reads as TGTGCCAGCAGCTCGGGACTAGCGGAAGATCAAGAGACCCAGTACTTC.